The clone carrying this T cell receptor beta chain was observed a few times. Its specificity is unknown. J was trimmed by 6 bases and V by 6 bases; bases with no gene match: 7. Germline CDR1 and CDR2: SQVTM and ANQGSEA. This CDR3 has 12 residues. Researchers took lesional scalp punch biopsies and peripheral blood from people who were alopecia areata patients. RNA, once extracted, was reverse transcribed into cDNA for use as the sequencing template. Produced via immunoSEQ multiplex PCR; TCRdb's table is partial and in-frame only. The sample includes about 150,000 clones, roughly 64% seen only once; the top ten take 6.4%. This sample was taken from a study of CD8+ T cells in alopecia areata. Study findings and constraints: Lesional scalp displayed greater clonality than normal scalp, most notably in alopecia totalis/universalis. Mice gave a clearer picture of TCR sharing than patients did, possibly for HLA-related reasons.

V usage is TRBV29-1 and J usage is TRBJ1-1; 7 nucleotides match TRBD1. The sequences come from CD4+ T cells sorted from blood, collected at week 0. The TCR originated in a human donor with alopecia areata. The DNA for the CDR3 is TGCAGCGTAGGCCACAGGGGCGCTGAAGCTTTCTTT. Protein product: CSVGHRGAEAFF.